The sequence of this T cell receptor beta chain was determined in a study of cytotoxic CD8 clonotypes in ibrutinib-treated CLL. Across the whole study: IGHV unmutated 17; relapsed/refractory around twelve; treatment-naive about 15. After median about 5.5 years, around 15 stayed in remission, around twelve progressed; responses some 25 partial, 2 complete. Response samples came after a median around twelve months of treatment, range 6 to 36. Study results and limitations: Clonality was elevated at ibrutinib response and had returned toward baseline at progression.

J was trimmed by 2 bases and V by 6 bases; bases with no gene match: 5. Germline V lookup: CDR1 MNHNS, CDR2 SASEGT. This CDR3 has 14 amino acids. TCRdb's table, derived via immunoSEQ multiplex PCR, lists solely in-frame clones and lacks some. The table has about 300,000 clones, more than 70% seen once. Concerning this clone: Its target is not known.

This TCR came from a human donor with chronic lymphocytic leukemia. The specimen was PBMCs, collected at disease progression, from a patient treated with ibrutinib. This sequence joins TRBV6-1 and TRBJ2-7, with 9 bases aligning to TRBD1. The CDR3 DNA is TGTGCCAGCAGCAGGAGACAGGGGGCCTACGAGCAGTACTTC. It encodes CASSRRQGAYEQYF.